This T cell receptor (beta chain) was found in a study of T cells in Graves' hyperthyroidism and ophthalmopathy. General observations from the study: The blood repertoire included most of the expanded thyroid clonotypes above 0.001. A model of 13 V-J features distinguished ophthalmopathy from stable hyperthyroidism.

This clonotype showed up just a few times. Antigen specificity is unknown. V gave up 5 bases and J gave up 6 bases, with 16 bases separating them. Germline V gene sequence: CDR1 SGHTA, CDR2 FQGTGA. CDR3 length equals 14 residues. Cells are PBMCs isolated from around 10 ml of fresh blood. Amplified TCR beta CDR3 regions derived from RNA transcripts. The study used the HTBI primer set for a first-round RT-PCR of the TCR CDR3. A single record per CDR3 protein comes from TCRdb applying MiXCR to the multiplex PCR reads. The sample yields hundreds of thousands of distinct CDR3 sequences, 35% to 45% seen once.

Material: blood. The V gene is TRBV7-3, the J gene TRBJ1-1, with D tentatively TRBD1 (6 bases). The sequence derives from a man between 18 and 35 years old with Graves' hyperthyroidism. The CDR3 loop reads CASSIRDKPPEAFF. CDR3 sequence (DNA): TGTGCCAGCAGCATCCGGGACAAGCCTCCTGAAGCTTTCTTT.